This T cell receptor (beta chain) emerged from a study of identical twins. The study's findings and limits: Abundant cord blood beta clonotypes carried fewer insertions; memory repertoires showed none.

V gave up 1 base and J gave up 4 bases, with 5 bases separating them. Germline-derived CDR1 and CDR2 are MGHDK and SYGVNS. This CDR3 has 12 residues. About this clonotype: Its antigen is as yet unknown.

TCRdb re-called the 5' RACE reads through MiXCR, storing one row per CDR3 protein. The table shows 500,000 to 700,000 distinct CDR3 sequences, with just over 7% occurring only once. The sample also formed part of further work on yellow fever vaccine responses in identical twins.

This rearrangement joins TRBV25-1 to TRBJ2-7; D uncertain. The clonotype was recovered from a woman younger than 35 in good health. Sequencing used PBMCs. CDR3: CASSEFGYEQYF. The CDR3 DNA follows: TGTGCCAGCAGTGAATTTGGTTACGAGCAGTACTTC.